Here is one T cell receptor beta chain with its context. It has no known antigen specificity. The sequence runs out 3 residues before the end of the CDR3; the remainder is reconstructed from the germline J gene. This sample is part of a study of Tregs in tolerant kidney transplant recipients (dated by TCRdb to the late 2010s). For the study in its entirety: The transplants used related donors with nonmyeloablative bone marrow transplantation, and mixed chimerism in the human trials was transient. TCRbeta sequencing was used in the study to identify donor-specific regulatory T cells before combined kidney and bone marrow transplantation, and the identified cells were then tracked after transplant. Summary of the overall study and its limitations: For some patients, the PCR primers changed as time went on, which meant samples from those patients could not be compared with one another at the nucleotide level. Expanding Tregs with activated donor B cells appeared to identify the most biologically relevant and donor-specific TCRbeta repertoire. In tolerant patients, the expansion of donor-specific Tregs was greater than global Treg expansion, suggesting that the expansion was antigen-driven rather than nonspecific. Because only a small number of patients were included, the study had limitations, and the results will need to be validated in larger populations as well as under other immunosuppression protocols. Biological reproducibility was not directly addressed, though technical replication error appeared minimal.

Genomic DNA was extracted from sorted cells with the QIAGEN DNeasy Blood and Tissue Kit for TCRbeta CDR3 sequencing. High-throughput TCRbeta CDR3 sequencing, including PCR amplification with bias correction and internal controls, was performed commercially through immunoSEQ. The authors processed their data as follows. A unique productive TCRbeta sequence was defined by the CDR3 nucleotide sequence when primers matched, and otherwise by the CDR3 amino acid sequence together with the Vbeta and Jbeta genes. As a correction for sorting error, sequences shared between sorted populations at a frequency ratio of 2:1 or less were discarded, and the remaining shared sequences were assigned to the higher population. A sequence was defined as donor-reactive if the sequence was expanded at least 5-fold in CFSE-low cells compared with unstimulated cells and had a frequency of at least 0.01% in CFSE-low cells. Repertoire divergence was quantified by Jensen-Shannon divergence calculated from the top 100 TCRbeta sequences ranked by frequency. When a sample had multiple sequencing runs, each run was corrected for sorting error separately and the runs were then pooled. What TCRdb holds here is the immuneACCESS table cut down to in-frame rearrangements. Part of the clones is not present; checked against another copy, under half of the missing clones reflect an unresolved V gene, and the others are unexplained. V, J and clone size reflect that table, while D and trimming were determined from the DNA. The record for this sample contains about 52,000 clones. The ten largest clonotypes hold 0.83% of the sample.

The sample's time point label, decoded: blood sample drawn before combined kidney and bone marrow transplant. Unstimulated Tregs (CD4+CD25+CD127-), CD4+ non-Tregs (CD4+CD25-), CD4 and CD8 cells were FACS-sorted from thawed PBMCs. The patients were a few recipients of combined kidney and bone marrow transplants from the ITN036ST trial, and samples were available only from these trial subjects. Healthy control blood was processed by Ficoll density gradient to PBMCs and cryopreserved; patient PBMCs were collected before and after transplant. Trimming costs V 4 bases and J 7 bases, and their ends lie 14 bases apart. CDR1 and CDR2 (SNHLY, FYNNEI) derive from the germline V gene. The CDR3, cysteine through phenylalanine, is 14 amino acids long. Sequencing covers 33 bases of the CDR3, shown here with the frame starting at base 1.

This material consisted of CD4+ T cells from blood, taken before the transplant. The rearrangement joined TRBV2 to TRBJ1-5; TRBD1 is perhaps the D gene, given 5 matching bases. The sequence derives from a human donor who received a combined kidney and bone marrow transplant. The CDR3 DNA, read in part, is TGTGCCAGCAGTGCAGAGGCAGGGCAACAGCCC. The resulting protein is CASSAEAGQQP. The CDR3 reads in full as CASSAEAGQQPQHF.